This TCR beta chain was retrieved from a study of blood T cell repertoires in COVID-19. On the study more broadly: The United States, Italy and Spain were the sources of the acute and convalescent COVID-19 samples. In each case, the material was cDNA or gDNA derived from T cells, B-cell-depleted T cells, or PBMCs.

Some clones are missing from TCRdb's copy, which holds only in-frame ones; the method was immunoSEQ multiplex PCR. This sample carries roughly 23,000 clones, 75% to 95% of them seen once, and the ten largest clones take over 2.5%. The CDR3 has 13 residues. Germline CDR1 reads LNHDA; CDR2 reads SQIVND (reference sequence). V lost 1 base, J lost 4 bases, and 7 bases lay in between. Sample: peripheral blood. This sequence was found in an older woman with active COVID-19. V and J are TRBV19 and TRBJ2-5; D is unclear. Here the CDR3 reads CASSIARLETQYF. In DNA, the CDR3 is TGTGCCAGTAGTATAGCCCGTTTAGAGACCCAGTACTTC.